This is a list of T cell receptor beta chains from one sample in a study of chemoradiotherapy in HPV16-positive cancers. TCRdb keeps only in-frame clones here, not all; method: immunoSEQ multiplex PCR. The data contain about 22,000 clones, roughly 90% of them seen just once; the ten biggest clones take up less than 6%. The sample in question was blood, obtained from a patient who underwent chemoradiotherapy. The receptors originated from a human donor with HPV-associated anogenital cancer. Both conserved end residues are part of each CDR3. D genes are given only for firm matches. Clone size is not always given. Where it is, it says once, few, many or a class for expanded clones.

TRBV30	TRBJ1-4	-	-	TGTGCCTGGAGCGAGAAGACAGGTTACCGAAATGAAAAACTGTTTTTT	CAWSEKTGYRNEKLFF
TRBV5-1	TRBJ1-2	TRBD1	-	TGCGCCAGCAGCTCTGGGGGACAGGGCGACTATGGCTACACCTTC	CASSSGGQGDYGYTF
TRBV11-3	TRBJ2-2	-	-	TGTGCCAGCAGCTTAGGTTCGGGGACCGGGGAGCTGTTTTTT	CASSLGSGTGELFF
TRBV7-9	TRBJ1-3	-	-	TGTGCCAGCAGCGCCAAGTACAGGATCTCTGGAAACACCATATATTTT	CASSAKYRISGNTIYF
TRBV18	TRBJ1-1	TRBD1	-	TGTGCCAGCTCACGCCCTGGACAGGGGGGGACTGAAGCTTTCTTT	CASSRPGQGGTEAFF
TRBV12-5	TRBJ1-4	TRBD1	-	TGTGCTAGTGGGAAGGGACAGAAGAATGAAAAACTGTTTTTT	CASGKGQKNEKLFF
TRBV6-1	TRBJ2-5	TRBD2	-	TGTGCCAGCAGTGACCAACTAGCGGGGGGAGGGGAGACCCAGTACTTC	CASSDQLAGGGETQYF
TRBV14	TRBJ2-5	-	-	TGTGCCAGCAGCCAAGATGGGCGGGGCCAAGAGACCCAGTACTTC	CASSQDGRGQETQYF
TRBV19	TRBJ1-5	-	-	TGTGCCAGTCGTGGACAGCTCAATCAGCCCCAGCATTTT	CASRGQLNQPQHF
TRBV6-4	TRBJ2-5	TRBD2	once	TGTGCCAGCAGCGAGCGGGGGGCACAAGAGACCCAGTACTTC	CASSERGAQETQYF
TRBV10-3	TRBJ1-2	TRBD1	once	TGTGCCATCAGTGAAAGGTCGGGACAGGGGGCAGGTGGCTACACCTTC	CAISERSGQGAGGYTF
TRBV19	TRBJ1-1	TRBD1	-	TGTGCCAGTCGGGACAGGACCCTCTACACTGAAGCTTTCTTT	CASRDRTLYTEAFF
TRBV7-9	TRBJ1-1	-	-	TGTGCCAGCAGCTTAGCGCCGGCAAGGGCCAAGGACACTGAAGCTTTCTTT	CASSLAPARAKDTEAFF
TRBV2	TRBJ2-3	TRBD2	-	TGTGCCAGCATGTTATCACTAGCGGGGTGGGGGCAGTATTTT	CASMLSLAGWGQYF
TRBV5-4	TRBJ2-3	TRBD2	-	TGTGCCAGCAGCCGTAAGCGGGAGGACACAGATACGCAGTATTTT	CASSRKREDTDTQYF
TRBV29-1	TRBJ2-2	TRBD2	-	TGCAGCGTACTTGGCGGGGGGTCTCTCACCGGGGAGCTGTTTTTT	CSVLGGGSLTGELFF
TRBV7-9	TRBJ1-1	-	few	TGTGCCAGCAGCCTACTAAAGGGGGTAGCTGAAGCTTTCTTT	CASSLLKGVAEAFF
TRBV19	TRBJ1-4	TRBD1	-	TGTGCCAGTAGTATAGAACCGGGACAGGGATACCCAACTAATGAAAAACTGTTTTTT	CASSIEPGQGYPTNEKLFF
TRBV29-1	TRBJ2-6	-	-	TGCAGCGTTGAAGGTGGCTCTGGGGCCAACGTCCTGACTTTC	CSVEGGSGANVLTF
TRBV5-4	TRBJ1-2	-	-	TGTGCCAGCAGCTTCCCCCCCGATACTAACTATGGCTACACCTTC	CASSFPPDTNYGYTF
TRBV2	TRBJ1-4	TRBD1	once	TGTGCCAGCAAAGAAGACAGGGGGCAGGGAAATGAAAAACTGTTTTTT	CASKEDRGQGNEKLFF
TRBV7-3	TRBJ2-5	TRBD2	-	TGTGCCAGCAGCCGCGGGGGACAAGAGACCCAGTACTTC	CASSRGGQETQYF
TRBV5-1	TRBJ1-1	-	-	TGCGCCAGCAGCCCGGGCGGCGGAGGGCAGATGAACACTGAAGCTTTCTTT	CASSPGGGGQMNTEAFF
TRBV19	TRBJ1-5	TRBD1	-	TGTGCCAGTAGTGTGGACAGGGGTTACCAGCCCCAGCATTTT	CASSVDRGYQPQHF
TRBV2	TRBJ2-1	-	-	TGTGCCAGCAGTGAGGCGGGATCGGCATACAATGAGCAGTTCTTC	CASSEAGSAYNEQFF
TRBV7-9	TRBJ2-3	-	-	TGTGCCAGCAGCTCGCAGACAGATACGCAGTATTTT	CASSSQTDTQYF
TRBV4-1	TRBJ1-4	-	-	TGCGCCAGCAGCCAAGATCCGGAAAAAAAACTGTTTTTT	CASSQDPEKKLFF
TRBV6-6	TRBJ1-1	TRBD1	once	TGTGCCAGCAGTGGACAGGGGAGATTGAACACTGAAGCTTTCTTT	CASSGQGRLNTEAFF
TRBV11-2	TRBJ1-1	-	-	TGTGCCAGCAGCTTACGGGGAAACACTGAAGCTTTCTTT	CASSLRGNTEAFF
TRBV2	TRBJ2-1	TRBD2	-	TGTGCCAGCCAGGCACTAGCGGGAAATGAGCAGTTCTTC	CASQALAGNEQFF
TRBV6-1	TRBJ1-1	TRBD1	-	TGTGCCAGCAGTGAGGCTGGAGGGGGCTGGGGGGCTTTCTTT	CASSEAGGGWGAFF
TRBV4-2	TRBJ2-7	TRBD2	once	TGTGCCAGCAGCCCCGCATTAGCGGGACAATCCTACGAGCAGTACTTC	CASSPALAGQSYEQYF